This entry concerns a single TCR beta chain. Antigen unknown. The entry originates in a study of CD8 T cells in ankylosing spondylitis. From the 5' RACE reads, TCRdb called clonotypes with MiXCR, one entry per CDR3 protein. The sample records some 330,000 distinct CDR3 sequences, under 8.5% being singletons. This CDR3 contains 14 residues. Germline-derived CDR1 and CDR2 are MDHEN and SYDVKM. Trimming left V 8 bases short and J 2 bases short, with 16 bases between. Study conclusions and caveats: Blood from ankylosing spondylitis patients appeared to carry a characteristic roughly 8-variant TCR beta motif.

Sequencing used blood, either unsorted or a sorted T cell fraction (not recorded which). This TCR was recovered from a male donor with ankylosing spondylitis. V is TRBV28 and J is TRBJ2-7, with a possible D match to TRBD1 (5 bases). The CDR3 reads CASQYQGYAYEQYF. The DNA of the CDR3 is TGTGCCAGCCAGTACCAGGGATACGCCTACGAGCAGTACTTC.